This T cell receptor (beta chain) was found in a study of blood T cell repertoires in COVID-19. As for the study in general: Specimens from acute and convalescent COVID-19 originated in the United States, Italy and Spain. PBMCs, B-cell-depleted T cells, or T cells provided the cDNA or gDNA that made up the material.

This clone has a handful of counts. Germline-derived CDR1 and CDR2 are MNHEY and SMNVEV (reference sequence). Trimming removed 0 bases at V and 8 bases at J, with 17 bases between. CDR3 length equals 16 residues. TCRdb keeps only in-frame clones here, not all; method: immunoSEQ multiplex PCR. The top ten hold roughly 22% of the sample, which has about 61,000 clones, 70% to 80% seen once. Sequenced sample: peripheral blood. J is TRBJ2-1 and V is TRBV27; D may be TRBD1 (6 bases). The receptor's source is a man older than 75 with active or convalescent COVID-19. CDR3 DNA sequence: TGTGCCAGCAGTTTATCGAATGGGGGCGCTGGCGATGAGCAGTTCTTC. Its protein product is CASSLSNGGAGDEQFF.